This T cell receptor (beta chain) is drawn from a study of molecular identifiers for immune sequencing clone quantification. As regards this clonotype: The antigen is unknown.

Study-level results: Spiked Jurkat TCR RNA equal to one cell could reportedly be picked out among some 1 million naive cells. Clonotypes topping 20 RNA copies carried over 99% of effector molecules but under 1% of naive ones.

Libraries used roughly 20,000 to 1,000,000 sorted naive CD8 T cells and 10%, 30% or 50% RNA input. The authors built bulk TCR libraries by previously described methods with listed TCR primers. TCRdb re-analysed the PCR reads in MiXCR, keeping a single row per CDR3 protein. The sample yields 600,000 to 650,000 distinct CDR3 sequences, approximately 20% seen once. The source material was naive CD8+ T cells from blood, with Jurkat cell RNA spiked in. The sample's subset: FACS-sorted CD8+CD4-CCR7+CD45RA+ naive T cells. This receptor was taken from a human donor in good health. Some libraries in this study had Jurkat cell RNA spiked in.

The CDR3 spells CASSLDVGGSTDTQYF. As DNA, the CDR3 is TGTGCCAGCAGCTTAGATGTCGGGGGCTCCACAGATACGCAGTATTTT. J is TRBJ2-3 and V is TRBV7-6; D could derive from TRBD1 or TRBD2 (6 bases each). Trimming left V 1 base short and J 2 bases short, with 13 bases between. From germline, CDR1 is SGHVS and CDR2 FNYEAQ. The CDR3 has 16 amino acids.